One sample yielded the 14 T cell receptor beta chains listed below, sequenced in a study of blood T cell repertoires in COVID-19. The table came from immunoSEQ multiplex PCR; TCRdb's copy has only in-frame clones and leaves some out. The sample includes about 380,000 clones, around 89% of them seen just once. Sequenced: peripheral blood. These receptors were taken from a man younger than 30 with active or convalescent COVID-19.

In this sample, this clone turned up a few times. V is TRBV28 and J is TRBJ1-2; 8 bases are shared with TRBD1. The junction had 13 bases not matched to a gene; V was cut back by 7 bases and J by 6 bases. Germline V lookup: CDR1 MDHEN, CDR2 SYDVKM. This CDR3 comprises 15 residues. The CDR3 reads CASMTADREFNGYTF. CDR3 nucleotides: TGTGCCAGCATGACCGCGGACAGGGAATTTAATGGCTACACCTTC.

There are a few counts of this clone. This chain's CDR3 is CASSLPGGELFF. In DNA, the CDR3 is TGTGCCAGCAGTTTACCGGGCGGGGAGCTGTTTTTT. This sequence joins TRBV12-3 or TRBV12-4 and TRBJ2-2, with no clear D. The ends were cut back, 2 bases at V and 7 bases at J, with 5 bases in the middle. This CDR3 spans 12 amino acids.

This chain joins TRBV9 and TRBJ2-5, with D unresolved. Per germline, CDR1 SGDLS and CDR2 YYNGEE. V lost 3 bases to trimming and J lost 7 bases, with 16 bases between them. The CDR3 covers 14 residues. The CDR3 protein is CASSAWNQPGTQYF. The CDR3 nucleotides are TGTGCCAGCAGCGCCTGGAACCAACCGGGGACCCAGTACTTC.

The genes are TRBV3-1 (or the pseudogene TRBV3-2) and TRBJ2-5; 10 nucleotides align to TRBD2. The CDR3 contains 15 residues. V dropped 1 base and J dropped 3; count of bases not matched to a gene: 2. Germline CDR1 reads LGHDT; CDR2 reads YNNKEL (reference sequence). The CDR3 loop reads CASSQGAGGEETQYF. CDR3 coding DNA: TGTGCCAGCAGCCAAGGAGCGGGAGGGGAAGAGACCCAGTACTTC.

The chain employs TRBV5-4 and TRBJ1-3; unclear D gene. The CDR3 covers 15 residues. Germline V gene lookup returns CDR1 SGHNT and CDR2 YYREEE (reference sequence). Between the trimmed V and J ends, which lost 5 bases and 3 bases, there was a span of 15 bases. CDR3 coding DNA: TGTGCCAGCAGTCCGGGTCGTCGGGATGGAAACACCATATATTTT. Its translation is CASSPGRRDGNTIYF.

The V call is TRBV19, the J call TRBJ2-6; no firm D call. V lost 2 bases and J lost 0, with 2 bases in between. Germline V gene lookup returns CDR1 LNHDA and CDR2 SQIVND (reference sequence). This CDR3 is 14 amino acids long. The CDR3 nucleotides read TGTGCCAGTAGTATATACTCTGGGGCCAACGTCCTGACTTTC. This encodes CASSIYSGANVLTF.

V gene TRBV3-1 (or the pseudogene TRBV3-2) combines with J gene TRBJ2-3, with 7 bases identical to TRBD1. Germline CDR1 LGHDT, CDR2 YNNKEL (reference sequence). Trimming took 6 bases from V and 4 from J; bases not matched to a gene: 1. The CDR3 totals 12 residues. CDR3 amino acids: CASRTGPDTQYF. The CDR3 DNA reads as TGTGCCAGCAGGACAGGGCCAGATACGCAGTATTTT.

There are a few counts of this clone. V is TRBV27 and J is TRBJ2-7, with 9 bases fitting TRBD2. Germline CDR1 reads MNHEY; CDR2 reads SMNVEV (reference sequence). Losses at the gene ends were 1 base for V and 2 bases for J; bases not matched to a gene: 9. This CDR3 region has 17 residues. The CDR3 nucleotides are TGTGCCAGCAGTTTATATTCTTTTCTAGCGGGAACCTACGAGCAGTACTTC. Its protein product is CASSLYSFLAGTYEQYF.

V gene TRBV10-2 combines with J gene TRBJ2-1; 10 bases align to TRBD2. This CDR3 is 19 amino acids long. Germline V gene data show CDR1 as WSHSY and CDR2 as SAAADI. Trimming at V came to 6 bases and at J to 8 bases, leaving 22 bases not matched to a gene. This CDR3 reads CASRKTRGLAAGEYDEQFF. The CDR3 DNA sequence: TGCGCCAGCAGGAAAACCCGCGGACTAGCGGCGGGAGAGTACGATGAGCAGTTCTTC.

This CDR3 reads CASSTATSGSWEQFF. In DNA form, the CDR3 reads TGTGCCAGTAGTACCGCGACTAGCGGGAGCTGGGAGCAGTTCTTC. This sequence joins TRBV19 and TRBJ2-1; 12 nucleotides match TRBD2. Trimming took 4 bases from V and 10 from J; bases not matched to a gene: 8. Germline V gives CDR1 LNHDA, CDR2 SQIVND (reference sequence). This CDR3 has 15 residues.

This sequence joins TRBV18 and TRBJ2-1; 7 bases line up with TRBD1. There are 16 residues in the CDR3. With 5 bases clipped from V and 0 bases from J, the junction kept 7 bases outside the gene matches. Germline V gene sequence: CDR1 KGHSH, CDR2 LQKENI. The CDR3 DNA is TGTGCCAGCTCAACCAGGACAGGAGTCTCCTACAATGAGCAGTTCTTC. As protein: CASSTRTGVSYNEQFF. Full variable domain (outside the CDR3, taken from reference TRBV18 and TRBJ2-1): NAGVMQNPRHLVRRRGQEARLRCSPMKGHSHVYWYRQLPEEGLKFMVYLQKENIIDESGMPKERFSAEFPKEGPSILRIQQVVRGDSAAYFCASSTRTGVSYNEQFFGPGTRLTVL.

CDR3 bases: TGTGCCAGCATCCCCTCGAGAGGAGTAGATACGCAGTATTTT. This encodes CASIPSRGVDTQYF. The J gene is TRBJ2-3, the V gene TRBV27; no definite D call. Trimming left V 7 bases short and J 5 bases short, with 16 bases between. The CDR3 has 14 amino acids. Germline V lookup: CDR1 MNHEY, CDR2 SMNVEV (reference sequence).

CDR3 sequence: CASSYSSGRIGETQYF. The CDR3 DNA reads TGTGCCAGCAGTTACTCAAGCGGGAGGATCGGAGAGACCCAGTACTTC. The chain combines TRBV6-2 or TRBV6-3 with TRBJ2-5, with 9 bases aligning to TRBD2. The CDR3 is 16 residues long. Germline V gene sequence: CDR1 MNHEY, CDR2 SVGEGT. The trim removed 0 bases at V and 4 bases at J, leaving 6 bases unmatched.

J is TRBJ1-4 and V is TRBV7-8; 9 nucleotides line up with TRBD1. Losses at the gene ends were 5 bases for V and 0 bases for J; bases not matched to a gene: 10. CDR1 and CDR2 (germline): SGHVS, FQNEAQ. The CDR3 runs 18 residues. The CDR3 reads CASSLRSGQGPTNEKLFF. CDR3 sequence (DNA): TGTGCCAGCAGCCTACGTTCGGGACAGGGTCCAACTAATGAAAAACTGTTTTTT. Filled out from reference TRBV7-8 and TRBJ1-4, the complete variable domain reads GAGVSQSPRYKVAKRGQDVALRCDPISGHVSLFWYQQALGQGPEFLTYFQNEAQLDKSGLPSDRFFAERPEGSVSTLKIQRTQQEDSAVYLCASSLRSGQGPTNEKLFFGSGTQLSVL.